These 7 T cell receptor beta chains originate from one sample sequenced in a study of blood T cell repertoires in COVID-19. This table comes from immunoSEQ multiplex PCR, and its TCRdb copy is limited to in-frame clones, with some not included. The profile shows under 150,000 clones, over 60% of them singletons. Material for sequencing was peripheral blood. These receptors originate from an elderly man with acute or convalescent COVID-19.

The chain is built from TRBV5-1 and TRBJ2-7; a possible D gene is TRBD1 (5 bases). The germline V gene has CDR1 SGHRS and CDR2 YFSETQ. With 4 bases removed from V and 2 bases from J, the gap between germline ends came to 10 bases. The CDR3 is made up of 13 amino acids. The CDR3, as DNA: TGCGCCAGCAGCACCGACAGCACCTACGAGCAGTACTTC. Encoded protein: CASSTDSTYEQYF. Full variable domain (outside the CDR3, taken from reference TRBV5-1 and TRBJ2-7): KAGVTQTPRYLIKTRGQQVTLSCSPISGHRSVSWYQQTPGQGLQFLFEYFSETQRNKGNFPGRFSGRQFSNSRSEMNVSTLELGDSALYLCASSTDSTYEQYFGPGTRLTVT.

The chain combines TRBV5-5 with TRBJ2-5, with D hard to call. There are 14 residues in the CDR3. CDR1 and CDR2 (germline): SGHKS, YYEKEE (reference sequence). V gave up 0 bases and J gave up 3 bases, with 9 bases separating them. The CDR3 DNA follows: TGTGCCAGCAGCTTGGACATAACTAAAGAGACCCAGTACTTC. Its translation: CASSLDITKETQYF.

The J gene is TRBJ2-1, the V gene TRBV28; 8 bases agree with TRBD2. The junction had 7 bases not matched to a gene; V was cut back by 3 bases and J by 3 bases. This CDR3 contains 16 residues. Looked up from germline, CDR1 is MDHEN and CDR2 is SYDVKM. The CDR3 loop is CASSFAKRGRYNEQFF. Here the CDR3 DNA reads TGTGCCAGCAGTTTTGCCAAGCGGGGGCGCTACAATGAGCAGTTCTTC.

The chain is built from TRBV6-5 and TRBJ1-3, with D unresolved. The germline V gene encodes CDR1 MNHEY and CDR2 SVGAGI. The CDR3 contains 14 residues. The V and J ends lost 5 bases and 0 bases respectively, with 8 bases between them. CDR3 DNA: TGTGCCAGCAGTCCCAGGTCCTCTGGAAACACCATATATTTT. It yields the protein CASSPRSSGNTIYF.

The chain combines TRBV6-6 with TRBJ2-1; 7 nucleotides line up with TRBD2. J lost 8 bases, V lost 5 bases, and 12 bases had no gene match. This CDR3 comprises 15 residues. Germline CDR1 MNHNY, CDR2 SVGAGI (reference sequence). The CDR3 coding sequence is TGTGCCAGCAGTACCATAGGCCGGGAGGTAGATGAGCAGTTCTTC. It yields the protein CASSTIGREVDEQFF.

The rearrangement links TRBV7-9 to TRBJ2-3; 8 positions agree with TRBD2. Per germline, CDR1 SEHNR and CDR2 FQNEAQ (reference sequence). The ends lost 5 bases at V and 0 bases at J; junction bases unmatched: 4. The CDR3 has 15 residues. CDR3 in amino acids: CASSREGPSTDTQYF. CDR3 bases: TGTGCCAGCAGCCGGGAGGGGCCAAGCACAGATACGCAGTATTTT.

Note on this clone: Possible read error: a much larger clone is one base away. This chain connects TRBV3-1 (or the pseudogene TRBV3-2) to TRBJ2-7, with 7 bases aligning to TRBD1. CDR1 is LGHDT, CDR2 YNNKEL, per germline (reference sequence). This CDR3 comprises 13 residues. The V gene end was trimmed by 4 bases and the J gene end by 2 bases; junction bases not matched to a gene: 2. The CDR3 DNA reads TGTGCCAGCAGCCTGGACAGGCCCTACGAGCAGTACTTC. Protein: CASSLDRPYEQYF.